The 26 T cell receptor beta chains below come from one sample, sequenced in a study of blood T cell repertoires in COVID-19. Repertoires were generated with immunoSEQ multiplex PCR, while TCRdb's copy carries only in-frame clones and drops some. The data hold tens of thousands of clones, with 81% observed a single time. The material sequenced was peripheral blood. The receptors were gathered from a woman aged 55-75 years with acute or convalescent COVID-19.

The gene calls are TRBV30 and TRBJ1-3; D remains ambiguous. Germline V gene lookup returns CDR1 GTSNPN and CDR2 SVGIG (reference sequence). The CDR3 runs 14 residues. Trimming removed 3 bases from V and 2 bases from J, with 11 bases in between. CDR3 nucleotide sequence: TGTGCCTGGAGCCCGGTGGGCCCTGGAAACACCATATATTTT. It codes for CAWSPVGPGNTIYF.

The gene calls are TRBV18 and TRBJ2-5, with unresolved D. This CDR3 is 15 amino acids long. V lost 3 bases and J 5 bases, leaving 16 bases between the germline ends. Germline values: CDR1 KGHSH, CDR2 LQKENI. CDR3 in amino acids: CASSPMSLQWETQYF. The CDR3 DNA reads TGTGCCAGCTCACCGATGAGCCTTCAATGGGAGACCCAGTACTTC.

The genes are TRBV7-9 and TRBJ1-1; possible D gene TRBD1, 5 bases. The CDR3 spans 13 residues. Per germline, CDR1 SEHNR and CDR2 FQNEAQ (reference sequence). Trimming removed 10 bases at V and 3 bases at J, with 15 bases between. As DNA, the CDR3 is TGTGCCACCACCGTTGGGGACTACACTGAAGCTTTCTTT. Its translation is CATTVGDYTEAFF. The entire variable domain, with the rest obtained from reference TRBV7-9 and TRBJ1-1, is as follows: DTGVSQNPRHKITKRGQNVTFRCDPISEHNRLYWYRQTLGQGPEFLTYFQNEAQLEKSRLLSDRFSAERPKGSFSTLEIQRTEQGDSAMYLCATTVGDYTEAFFGQGTRLTVV.

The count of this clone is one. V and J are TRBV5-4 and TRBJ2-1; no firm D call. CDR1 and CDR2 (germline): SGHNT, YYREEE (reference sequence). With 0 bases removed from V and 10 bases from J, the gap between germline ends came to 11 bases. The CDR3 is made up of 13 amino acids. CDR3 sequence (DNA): TGTGCCAGCAGCTTGGGCGGCGTTCGGGAGCAGTTCTTC. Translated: CASSLGGVREQFF. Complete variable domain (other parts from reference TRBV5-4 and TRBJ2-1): ETGVTQSPTHLIKTRGQQVTLRCSSQSGHNTVSWYQQALGQGPQFIFQYYREEENGRGNFPPRFSGLQFPNYSSELNVNALELDDSALYLCASSLGGVREQFFGPGTRLTVL.

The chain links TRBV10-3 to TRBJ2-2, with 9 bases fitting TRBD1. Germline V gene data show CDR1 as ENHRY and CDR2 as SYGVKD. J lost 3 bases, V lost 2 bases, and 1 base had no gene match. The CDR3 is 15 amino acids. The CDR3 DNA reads TGTGCCATCAGTGAGGGACAGGGGTACACCGGGGAGCTGTTTTTT. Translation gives CAISEGQGYTGELFF.

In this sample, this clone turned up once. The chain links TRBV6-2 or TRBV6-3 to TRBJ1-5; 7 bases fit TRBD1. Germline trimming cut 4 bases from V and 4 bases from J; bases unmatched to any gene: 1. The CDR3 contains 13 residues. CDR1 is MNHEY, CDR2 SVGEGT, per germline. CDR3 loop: CASSSDRNQPQHF. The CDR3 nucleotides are TGTGCCAGCAGTTCGGACAGGAATCAGCCCCAGCATTTT.

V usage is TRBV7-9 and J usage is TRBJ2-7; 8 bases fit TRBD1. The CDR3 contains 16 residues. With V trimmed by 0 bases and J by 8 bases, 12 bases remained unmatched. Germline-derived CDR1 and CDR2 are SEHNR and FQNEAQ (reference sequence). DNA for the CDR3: TGTGCCAGCAGCTTAGCCGAACGGGACAGGTTTCGCAAGCAGTACTTC. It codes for CASSLAERDRFRKQYF.

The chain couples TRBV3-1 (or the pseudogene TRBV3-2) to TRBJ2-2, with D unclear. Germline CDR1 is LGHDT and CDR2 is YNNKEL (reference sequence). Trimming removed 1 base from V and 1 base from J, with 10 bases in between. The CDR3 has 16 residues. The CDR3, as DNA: TGTGCCAGCAGCCAAGGCCCCGGCGGGAACACCGGGGAGCTGTTTTTT. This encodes CASSQGPGGNTGELFF.

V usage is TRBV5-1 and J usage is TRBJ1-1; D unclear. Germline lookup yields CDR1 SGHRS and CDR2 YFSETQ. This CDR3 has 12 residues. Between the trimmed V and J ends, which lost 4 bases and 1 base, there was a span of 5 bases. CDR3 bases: TGCGCCAGCAGCACCAGGAACACTGAAGCTTTCTTT. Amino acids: CASSTRNTEAFF.

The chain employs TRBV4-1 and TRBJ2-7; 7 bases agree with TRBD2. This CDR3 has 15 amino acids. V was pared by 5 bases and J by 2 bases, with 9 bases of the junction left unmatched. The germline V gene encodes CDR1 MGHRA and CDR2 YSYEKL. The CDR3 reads CASSAPSGATYEQYF. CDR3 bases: TGCGCCAGCAGCGCCCCCAGCGGGGCAACCTACGAGCAGTACTTC.

CDR3 residues: CASSFLGQRKTYNSPLHF. In DNA form, the CDR3 reads TGTGCCAGCAGTTTCCTAGGACAGAGAAAAACCTATAATTCACCCCTCCACTTT. The gene calls are TRBV28 and TRBJ1-6, with D maybe TRBD1 (6 bases). Germline V gene data show CDR1 as MDHEN and CDR2 as SYDVKM. The CDR3 contains 18 residues. V lost 3 bases, J lost 2 bases, and 17 bases lay in between.

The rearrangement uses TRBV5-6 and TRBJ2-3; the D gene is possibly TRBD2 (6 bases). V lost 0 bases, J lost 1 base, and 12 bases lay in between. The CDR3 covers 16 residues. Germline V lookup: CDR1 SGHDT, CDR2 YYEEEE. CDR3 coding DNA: TGTGCCAGCAGCTTGGGGGACTCCTGGGGCACAGATACGCAGTATTTT. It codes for CASSLGDSWGTDTQYF.

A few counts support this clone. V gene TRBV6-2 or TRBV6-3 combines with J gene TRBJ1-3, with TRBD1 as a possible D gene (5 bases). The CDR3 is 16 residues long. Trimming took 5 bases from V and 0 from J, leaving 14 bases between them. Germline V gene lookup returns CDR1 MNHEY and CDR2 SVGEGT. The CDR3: CASSRSTVLSGNTIYF. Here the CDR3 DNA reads TGTGCCAGCAGTCGGTCGACAGTCCTCTCTGGAAACACCATATATTTT.

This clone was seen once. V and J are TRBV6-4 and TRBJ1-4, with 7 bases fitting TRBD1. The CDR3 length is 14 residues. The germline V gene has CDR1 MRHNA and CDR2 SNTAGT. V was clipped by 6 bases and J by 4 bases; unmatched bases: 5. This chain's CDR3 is CASRLGQRNEKLFF. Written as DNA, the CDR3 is TGTGCCAGCAGATTGGGACAGCGTAATGAAAAACTGTTTTTT.

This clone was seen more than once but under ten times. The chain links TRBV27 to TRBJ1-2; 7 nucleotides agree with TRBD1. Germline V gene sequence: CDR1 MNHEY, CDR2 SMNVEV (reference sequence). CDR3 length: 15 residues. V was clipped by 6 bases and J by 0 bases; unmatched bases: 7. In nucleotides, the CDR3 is TGTGCCAGCAGCCCAGGGGGTTCACCTAACTATGGCTACACCTTC. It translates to CASSPGGSPNYGYTF.

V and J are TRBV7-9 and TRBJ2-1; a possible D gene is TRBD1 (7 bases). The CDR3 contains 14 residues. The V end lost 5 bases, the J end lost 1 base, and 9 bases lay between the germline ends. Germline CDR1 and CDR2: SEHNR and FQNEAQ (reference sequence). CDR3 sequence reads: CASSPGGSYNEQFF. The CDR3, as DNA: TGTGCCAGCAGCCCAGGGGGGTCCTACAATGAGCAGTTCTTC.

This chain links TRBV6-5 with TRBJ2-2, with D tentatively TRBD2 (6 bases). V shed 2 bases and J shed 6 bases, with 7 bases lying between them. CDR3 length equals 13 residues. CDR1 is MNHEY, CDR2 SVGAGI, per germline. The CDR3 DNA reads TGTGCCAGCAGTTACGGGGAGGCCGGGGAGCTGTTTTTT. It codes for CASSYGEAGELFF.

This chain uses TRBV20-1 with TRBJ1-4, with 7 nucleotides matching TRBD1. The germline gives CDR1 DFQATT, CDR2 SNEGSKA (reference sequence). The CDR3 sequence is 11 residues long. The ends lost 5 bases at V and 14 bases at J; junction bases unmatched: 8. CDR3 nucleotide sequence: TGCAGTGCTCCCACAGACAGGGTTCTGTTTTTT. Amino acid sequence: CSAPTDRVLFF.

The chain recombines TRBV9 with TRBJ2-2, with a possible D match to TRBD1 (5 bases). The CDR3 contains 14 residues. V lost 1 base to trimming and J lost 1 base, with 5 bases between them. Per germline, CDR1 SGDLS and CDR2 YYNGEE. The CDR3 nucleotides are TGTGCCAGCAGCGTACAGGGGAACACCGGGGAGCTGTTTTTT. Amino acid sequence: CASSVQGNTGELFF.

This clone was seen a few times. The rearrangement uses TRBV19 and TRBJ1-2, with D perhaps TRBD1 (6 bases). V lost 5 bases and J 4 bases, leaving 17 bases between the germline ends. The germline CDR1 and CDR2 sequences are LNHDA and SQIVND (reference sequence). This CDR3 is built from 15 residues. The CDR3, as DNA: TGTGCCAGTAGTGGCTCGGGGGGCTCTTTCTATGGCTACACCTTC. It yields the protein CASSGSGGSFYGYTF.

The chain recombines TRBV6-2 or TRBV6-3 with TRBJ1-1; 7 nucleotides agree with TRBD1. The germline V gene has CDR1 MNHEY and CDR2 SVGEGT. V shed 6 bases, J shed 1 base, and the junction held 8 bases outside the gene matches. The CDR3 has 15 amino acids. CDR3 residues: CASSAPTGANTEAFF. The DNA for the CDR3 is TGTGCCAGCAGCGCTCCCACAGGGGCGAACACTGAAGCTTTCTTT.

The chain's CDR3 is CASSQEGPRGNEQFF. CDR3 sequence (DNA): TGTGCCAGCAGCCAAGAGGGGCCCCGTGGCAATGAGCAGTTCTTC. The chain couples TRBV3-1 (or the pseudogene TRBV3-2) to TRBJ2-1, with D possibly TRBD1 on 5 matching bases. The CDR3 sequence is 15 residues long. V was pared by 0 bases and J by 6 bases, with 12 bases between. CDR1 and CDR2 from the germline V gene are LGHDT and YNNKEL (reference sequence).

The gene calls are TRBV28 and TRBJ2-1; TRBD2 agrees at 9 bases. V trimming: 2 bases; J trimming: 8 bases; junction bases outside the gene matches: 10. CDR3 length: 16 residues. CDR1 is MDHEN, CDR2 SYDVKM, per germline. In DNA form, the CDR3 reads TGTGCCAGCAGTTTACGCCTAGCGGGGCTAGTGTATGAGCAGTTCTTC. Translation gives CASSLRLAGLVYEQFF.

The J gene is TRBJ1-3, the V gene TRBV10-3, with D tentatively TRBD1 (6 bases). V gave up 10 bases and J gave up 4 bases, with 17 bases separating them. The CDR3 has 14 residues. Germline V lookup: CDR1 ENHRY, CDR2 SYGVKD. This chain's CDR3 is CATQEGGAGNTIYF. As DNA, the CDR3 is TGTGCCACCCAGGAAGGGGGGGCCGGAAACACCATATATTTT.

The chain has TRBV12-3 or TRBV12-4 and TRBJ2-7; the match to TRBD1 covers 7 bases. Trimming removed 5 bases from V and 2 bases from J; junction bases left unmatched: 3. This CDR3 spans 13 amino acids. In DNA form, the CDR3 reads TGTGCCAGCAGTACCGACAGGGCCTACGAGCAGTACTTC. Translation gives CASSTDRAYEQYF.

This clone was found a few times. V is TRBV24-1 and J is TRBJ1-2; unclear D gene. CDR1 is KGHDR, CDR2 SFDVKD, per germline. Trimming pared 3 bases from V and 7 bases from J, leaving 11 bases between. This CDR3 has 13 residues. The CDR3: CATSDSNLSGYTF. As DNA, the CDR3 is TGTGCCACCAGTGATAGCAATCTTTCTGGCTACACCTTC.